The 15 T cell receptor beta chains below were found in one sample sequenced in a study of OX40 agonist ivuxolimab in advanced cancers. Produced via immunoSEQ multiplex PCR; TCRdb's table is partial and in-frame only. The sample has 90,000 to 100,000 clones, roughly 87% seen once. This specimen was CD4+ or CD8+ T cells sorted from blood, taken in a trial of the OX40 agonist ivuxolimab. The receptors shown here come from an adult with an advanced solid tumor such as melanoma, head and neck, liver or kidney cancer.

The genes are TRBV7-9 and TRBJ2-3; 13 bases are a match to TRBD2. The V gene's germline CDR1 is SEHNR and CDR2 FQNEAQ (reference sequence). The CDR3 consists of 18 residues. The trim removed 3 bases at V and 5 bases at J, leaving 11 bases unmatched. In nucleotides, the CDR3 is TGTGCCAGCAGCTTCACTAGCGGGGGGGACATCAAGCAAGATACGCAGTATTTT. This gives the protein CASSFTSGGDIKQDTQYF.

V is TRBV14 and J is TRBJ1-4; D is unresolved. The germline V gene encodes CDR1 SGHDN and CDR2 FVKESK. The CDR3 sequence is 12 residues long. V lost 3 bases and J lost 12, with 11 bases in between. The DNA of the CDR3 is TGTGCCAGCAGCCAGTCTAGGTACGAACTGTTTTTT. It codes for CASSQSRYELFF.

V usage is TRBV6-6 and J usage is TRBJ1-2; D is unclear. The V end lost 0 bases, the J end lost 7 bases, and 9 bases lay between the germline ends. The CDR3 is 13 amino acids. In germline, CDR1 is MNHNY, CDR2 SVGAGI (reference sequence). The DNA of the CDR3 is TGTGCCAGCAGTTACTCGAGGATAGGTGGCTACACCTTC. Protein product: CASSYSRIGGYTF.

V and J are TRBV15 and TRBJ1-3; the D is unclear. There are 16 residues in the CDR3. The germline V and J ends were trimmed by 0 bases and 1 base, with 10 bases remaining between them. Looked up from germline, CDR1 is LNHNV and CDR2 is YYDKDF (reference sequence). The CDR3 region is CATSRDVTASGNTIYF. The CDR3 DNA sequence: TGTGCCACCAGCAGAGACGTTACAGCGTCTGGAAACACCATATATTTT.

CDR3 loop: CATSRPGASNTEAFF. CDR3 DNA: TGTGCCACCAGCAGGCCAGGAGCCTCCAATACTGAAGCTTTCTTT. The genes are TRBV15 and TRBJ1-1; the D is unclear. The CDR3 loop spans 15 amino acids. Trimming took off 3 bases at V and 5 bases at J, with 16 bases between the two ends. Germline loops: CDR1 LNHNV, CDR2 YYDKDF (reference sequence).

The CDR3 region has the DNA TGTGCCAGCAGTTCTCGGGACAGGCTGTTCTTT. Its translation: CASSSRDRLFF. This chain links TRBV28 with TRBJ1-1; 8 bases are shared with TRBD1. Losses at the gene ends were 4 bases for V and 14 bases for J; bases not matched to a gene: 6. Germline V lookup: CDR1 MDHEN, CDR2 SYDVKM. The CDR3 runs to 11 residues.

This chain joins TRBV13 and TRBJ1-4; D not certain. The germline gives CDR1 PRHDT, CDR2 FYEKMQ (reference sequence). The CDR3 is made up of 16 amino acids. V lost 6 bases to trimming and J lost 0 bases, with 14 bases between them. This CDR3 reads CASRFRNTATNEKLFF. CDR3 in DNA: TGTGCCAGCAGATTTAGAAACACTGCAACTAATGAAAAACTGTTTTTT.

The rearrangement joins TRBV19 to TRBJ1-2, with D possibly matching TRBD1 (6 bases). The CDR3 runs to 14 residues. Trimming stripped 1 base from V and 8 bases from J, with 14 bases between. CDR1 is LNHDA, CDR2 SQIVND, per germline (reference sequence). CDR3 amino acids: CASSIARGNRGYTF. CDR3 in DNA: TGTGCCAGTAGTATAGCCAGGGGAAATAGGGGCTACACCTTC.

This chain joins TRBV10-3 and TRBJ1-1; D ambiguous. The V end was cut by 1 base, the J end by 8 bases, with 17 bases between. The CDR3 consists of 15 residues. Germline assignment: CDR1 ENHRY and CDR2 SYGVKD. The CDR3: CAISELSKPNREAFF. The CDR3 bases are TGTGCCATCAGTGAGTTAAGTAAACCTAACCGGGAAGCTTTCTTT.

The chain joins TRBV10-3 to TRBJ2-2, with TRBD1 as a possible D gene (5 bases). The CDR3 covers 14 residues. From germline, CDR1 is ENHRY and CDR2 SYGVKD. Trimming pared 3 bases from V and 6 bases from J, leaving 11 bases between. CDR3 nucleotides: TGTGCCATCAGTGAAGGGGTTAACGCCGGGGAGCTGTTTTTT. Translating gives CAISEGVNAGELFF.

V gene TRBV2 combines with J gene TRBJ1-1; D not resolved. CDR3 size: 11 residues. CDR1 is SNHLY and CDR2 is FYNNEI in the germline V gene. V was pared by 3 bases and J by 5 bases, with 4 bases between. The CDR3 nucleotides read TGTGCCAGCAGTGAGGGTACTGAAGCTTTCTTT. Protein product: CASSEGTEAFF. The full variable domain, rest sourced from reference TRBV2 and TRBJ1-1, is EPEVTQTPSHQVTQMGQEVILRCVPISNHLYFYWYRQILGQKVEFLVSFYNNEISEKSEIFDDQFSVERPDGSNFTLKIRSTKLEDSAMYFCASSEGTEAFFGQGTRLTVV.

The V gene is TRBV4-1, the J gene TRBJ1-1, with a possible D match to TRBD1 (6 bases). Germline values: CDR1 MGHRA, CDR2 YSYEKL. The CDR3 totals 14 residues. The ends were cut back, 10 bases at V and 4 bases at J, with 19 bases in the middle. The CDR3 DNA is TGCGCCACCCAAGCGGGGGCGCTTTCCACTGAAGCTTTCTTT. This sequence encodes CATQAGALSTEAFF.

The genes are TRBV13 and TRBJ1-1, with 8 bases fitting TRBD1. Germline V gene data show CDR1 as PRHDT and CDR2 as FYEKMQ (reference sequence). The CDR3 contains 16 residues. The trim removed 5 bases at V and 3 bases at J, leaving 11 bases unmatched. DNA for the CDR3: TGTGCCAGCAGCGCCCGTCCCAGGGGGCCGGACACTGAAGCTTTCTTT. It translates to CASSARPRGPDTEAFF.

This clone was seen just once. V usage is TRBV5-1 and J usage is TRBJ1-3; D possibly corresponds to TRBD1 (6 bases). The CDR3 totals 17 residues. V lost 4 bases and J 3 bases, leaving 20 bases between the germline ends. Germline CDR1 is SGHRS and CDR2 is YFSETQ. For the CDR3, the DNA is TGCGCCAGCAGCCCTTCTAGGGGGGGTTTCGGTGGAAACACCATATATTTT. It translates to CASSPSRGGFGGNTIYF.

CDR3 sequence: CASSHRDRVPQPQHF. The CDR3 DNA sequence: TGTGCCAGCAGCCACCGGGACAGGGTCCCTCAGCCCCAGCATTTT. The genes are TRBV28 and TRBJ1-5; the match to TRBD1 covers 9 bases. The CDR3 is 15 amino acids. Germline CDR1 reads MDHEN; CDR2 reads SYDVKM. V gave up 6 bases and J gave up 6 bases; unmatched junction bases: 9.